Detailed here is one T cell receptor beta chain. Its cognate antigen has yet to be identified. There are no base qualities to consult, and no much larger clone falls within one base. This sample is part of a study of cytomegalovirus exposure and HLA in healthy donors (dated by TCRdb to the late 2010s). Notes on the research overall: An earlier analysis of more than 550 of the donors reported under 300 Gb of sequence data and about 120 million unique TCR beta sequences obtained from about 170 million T cells. An early release covering roughly 600 HLA-typed donors comprised about 300 gigabases of sequencing data and 85 million or so unique TCR sequences. Among the roughly 390 genotyped donors, 75% to 90% belonged to the genetic ancestry cluster associated with self-reported Caucasian donors. The aim of the study was to test whether cataloging public T cell receptors could identify signatures of past pathogen exposure. Using immunosequencing, the study profiled T cell repertoires from roughly 650 subjects and related those repertoires to cytomegalovirus serostatus. A separate validation cohort of about 110 different subjects was used in addition to the approximately 640-subject first cohort. To predict cytomegalovirus infection status, the study brought together high-throughput TCR immunosequencing, statistical association of individual TCRs with disease status, and machine learning. In a later analysis, previously published TCR beta repertoires from some 640 donors were re-analyzed and high-resolution HLA genotyping was added so that TCR occurrence patterns could be studied. The later analysis used no new phenotypic data to find candidate immune exposures, relying instead on TCR beta sequences and their occurrence across donors. In an earlier analysis of several hundred of the donors, high-throughput TCR beta sequencing was used to judge whether each TCR beta V gene segment behaved as functional or pseudogenic. Donor age, sex, ethnicity and CMV serostatus were collected together with the repertoire data. A later genetic analysis used genome-wide SNP genotypes for about 60% of the roughly 700 donors, treating that subset as a discovery cohort. All discovery cohort repertoires had been generated using a single sequencing platform. HLA typing covered class I and class II loci at four-digit resolution. Typing coverage differed by locus: A, B, C, DRB1 and DQB1 were typed in roughly 629-640 donors, DQA1 in roughly 500, DPA1 in 600 to 610, and DPB1 in about 450. Because of strong linkage in the cohort, roughly five DR-DQ haplotypes were treated as single units for association and clustering. Across about 380 genotyped donors of the cohort, an average of approximately 220,000 unique TCR beta nucleotide sequences per donor were sequenced, and roughly 20% of those sequences were non-productive. On the study overall, not on this receptor specifically: A group of highly shared sequence variants was considered likely to be a technical artifact of the sequencing pipeline. Presence/absence analyses assumed roughly uniform sequencing depth across donors, an assumption that may not hold. A later analysis reported that several top co-occurrence clusters appeared linked to parvovirus B19, influenza, CMV and Epstein-Barr virus. Across donors, most TCR sequences were observed very rarely, whereas some public TCRs were present in many individuals. A few of the identified cytomegalovirus-associated TCR beta chains were confirmed in vitro to be specific for cytomegalovirus antigens. Most CMV-associated TCR beta chains appeared to be HLA-restricted in a later analysis, and the HLA associations seemed to be driven largely by CMV exposure. A further reported finding was that TCR beta sequences accurately predicted the HLA-A and HLA-B alleles for most subjects in the first cohort. An association between a missense DCLRE1C variant and V-gene and J-gene trimming of TCR beta chains was found in a later genetic analysis and replicated in an independent cohort. In a later analysis, about 17,000 TCR beta sequences were associated with specific HLA alleles at a false discovery rate of 0.05. In a later analysis, HLA-associated TCR beta chains showed more clonal expansion and lower generation probabilities than non-associated chains that were equally common. This cohort had only TCR beta chains sequenced, and the lack of alpha or paired-chain data limited which features could be detected. Strong co-occurrence of HLA alleles, especially DR and DQ, made assigning TCR associations to individual alleles difficult. Linkage disequilibrium might explain the correlated functional status among segregating V segments, but an unknown experimental factor could not be ruled out. It was suggested by the authors that the approach could potentially be generalized to other disease states and immunological phenotypes. A later analysis found that TCR association rates varied across HLA loci, with DRB1 alleles showing the most associated TCRs and HLA-C alleles the fewest. Because HLA typing was unavailable for some donors at each locus, only the typed subset was used in association tests. In the study, approximately 160 TCR beta chains were listed as associated with cytomegalovirus. Because the 87-base-pair reads could not distinguish some IMGT-functional V segments, including TRBV6-2 and TRBV6-3, those segments were excluded. In a later genetic analysis, fewer N-insertions in productive TCRs were reported among donors in an Asian-associated ancestry cluster than the roughly 700-donor mean. An earlier analysis of 587 of the donors showed that most TCR beta V segments appeared in productive rearrangements either about 90% or about 30% of the time, which broadly matched IMGT annotations. Cytomegalovirus status was reported to be diagnosed by the classifier with high specificity and sensitivity in both the original and validation cohorts. Some 15 rarely observed V segments, including chromosome 9 orphons, were excluded from the earlier analysis of almost 600 of the donors because counts were too low. CMV serostatus was the only immune exposure information available for the cohort.

The cysteine opens and the phenylalanine closes a CDR3 of 16 amino acids. Only CDR3 DNA remains: 48 bases, in frame from the first base. Via the germline V gene (reference sequence), CDR1 is LNHNV and CDR2 YYDKDF. The V end gives up 3 bases and the J end 0 bases, leaving 1 base in the junction not matched to a gene. The cohort was made up of roughly 670 healthy bone marrow donors. Cohort members were all nominally healthy when sampled, although unrecorded immune exposures were likely present. Of the roughly 720 cohort members, fewer than 300 had positive CMV serostatus and 350 to 450 had negative CMV serostatus, and CMV serostatus was not recorded for the donor. Every donor gave a peripheral blood sample, and the peripheral blood mononuclear cells from that sample were used for TCR beta sequencing. Genomic DNA was extracted from the blood cell samples with the Qiagen DNeasy Blood Extraction Kit. The library came from the immunoSEQ multiplex PCR assay. The multiplex PCR relied on a mix of 60 forward primers for TCR Vbeta segments and 13 reverse primers for TCR Jbeta segments. A multiplex PCR assay on genomic DNA amplified the CDR3 region of rearranged TCR beta genes. Amplified TCR beta libraries were sequenced as 87-base-pair reads on the Illumina HiSeq System. From the authors' description of their analysis: Across the 670 or so repertoires, a later analysis counted tens of millions of unique TCR beta chains, around 10 million of which were shared by at least two donors. To remove PCR and sequencing errors, raw reads were error-corrected and collapsed into unique sequences using a nearest-neighbor algorithm that merged closely related sequences. V, D and J gene segments were assigned by aligning CDR3 sequences to IMGT reference sequences. For a sequence to be retained, a match of at least six nucleotides was required to both a V gene segment and a J gene segment. A rearrangement was called productive if the CDR3 had no stop codons and remained in frame with V and J, and every other rearrangement was called non-productive. Following IMGT convention, CDR3 was defined as the stretch from the second conserved V-encoded cysteine up to the conserved J-encoded phenylalanine. In an earlier analysis of around 600 of the donors, sequences lacking an unambiguous match to a single V gene segment were excluded. An earlier analysis of around 600 of the donors classified V segments as functional when productive rearrangements were above 56.7% and as segregating when the standard deviation between donors was above 5%. A statistical classification framework was built to diagnose cytomegalovirus status from the catalog of TCR beta chain sequences. A later analysis assigned V and J genes by comparing TCR nucleotide sequences with IMGT/GENE-DB human TR gene sequences. The TCRdist pipeline was used in a later analysis to assign CDR3 sequences and most-parsimonious VDJ recombination scenarios. A later analysis defined each TCR beta chain by its CDR3 amino acid sequence plus V-gene family, and excluded reads lacking a unique V-gene family. A later analysis removed roughly 590 highly shared, low-generation-probability nucleotide sequences to deal with suspected cross-contamination and a sequencing artifact. In a later analysis, a clonal expansion index for each public chain was calculated from normalized within-repertoire ranks of inferred template counts. In a later analysis, generation probabilities were computed using a VDJ recombination model fitted to out-of-frame rearrangements, and the results were checked against IGoR. In a later analysis, hypergeometric tests were used to score TCR-TCR, TCR-HLA and TCR-CMV co-occurrence, with a repertoire-size bias correction applied to TCR pairs. In a later analysis, false discovery rates were estimated by permuting HLA or CMV assignments 20 times. In a later analysis, co-occurring TCRs were grouped with DBSCAN, and TCRdist sequence similarity was added when clustering was performed within HLA-allele-positive subsets. Co-occurrence clustering excluded repertoires with fewer than 30,000 or more than 120,000 public chains, plus five with anomalous nucleotide sharing. What TCRdb holds here is the immuneACCESS table cut down to in-frame rearrangements. Part of the clones is not present; checked against another copy, under half of the missing clones reflect an unresolved V gene, and the others are unexplained. V and J calls and clone size are as listed in that table; D and trimming were resolved from the DNA. The sample has fewer than 200,000 clones on record, around 86% of them singletons. The ten largest clones take up 1.5% to 2% of the sample.

This clonotype originated in a human donor in good health. Here the chain combines TRBV15 and TRBJ2-3, and 12 junction bases match TRBD2. The specimen sequenced was PBMCs. The CDR3 here reads CATSRGTSGSTDTQYF. At the DNA level, the sequence is TGTGCCACCAGCAGGGGGACTAGCGGGAGCACAGATACGCAGTATTTT.